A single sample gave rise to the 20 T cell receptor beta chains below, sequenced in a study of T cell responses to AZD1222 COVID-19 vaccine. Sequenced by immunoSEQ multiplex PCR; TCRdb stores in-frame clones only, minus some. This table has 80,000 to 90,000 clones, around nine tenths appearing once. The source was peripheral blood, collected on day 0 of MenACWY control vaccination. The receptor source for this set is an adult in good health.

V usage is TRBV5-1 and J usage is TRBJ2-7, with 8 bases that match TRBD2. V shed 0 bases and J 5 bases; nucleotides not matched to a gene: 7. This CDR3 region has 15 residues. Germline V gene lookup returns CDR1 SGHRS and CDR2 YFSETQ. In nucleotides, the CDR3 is TGCGCCAGCAGCTTGGAGAGCGGGAGTAACCACGAGCAGTACTTC. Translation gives CASSLESGSNHEQYF.

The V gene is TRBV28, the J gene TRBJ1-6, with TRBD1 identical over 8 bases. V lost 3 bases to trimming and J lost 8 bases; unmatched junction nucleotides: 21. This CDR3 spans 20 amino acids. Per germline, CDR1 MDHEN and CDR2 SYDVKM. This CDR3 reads CASSLFSGTGVQSGHSPLHF. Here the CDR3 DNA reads TGTGCCAGCAGTTTGTTTTCCGGGACAGGTGTTCAATCCGGTCATTCACCCCTCCACTTT.

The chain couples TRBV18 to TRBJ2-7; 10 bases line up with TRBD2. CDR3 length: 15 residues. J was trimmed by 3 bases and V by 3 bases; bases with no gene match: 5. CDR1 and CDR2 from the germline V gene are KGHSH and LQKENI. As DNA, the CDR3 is TGTGCCAGCTCACCCTCCTGGACTAGCGGCTACGAGCAGTACTTC. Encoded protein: CASSPSWTSGYEQYF.

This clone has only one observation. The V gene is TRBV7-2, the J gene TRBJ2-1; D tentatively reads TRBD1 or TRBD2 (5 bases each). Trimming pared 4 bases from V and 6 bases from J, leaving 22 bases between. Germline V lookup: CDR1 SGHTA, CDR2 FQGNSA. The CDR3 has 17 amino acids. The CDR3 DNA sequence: TGTGCCAGCAGCTCTACTCCGGGATCCCGGGGCGGCAATGAGCAGTTCTTC. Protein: CASSSTPGSRGGNEQFF. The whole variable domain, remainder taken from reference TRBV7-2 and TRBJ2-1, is GAGVSQSPSNKVTEKGKDVELRCDPISGHTALYWYRQSLGQGLEFLIYFQGNSAPDKSGLPSDRFSAERTGGSVSTLTIQRTQQEDSAVYLCASSSTPGSRGGNEQFFGPGTRLTVL.

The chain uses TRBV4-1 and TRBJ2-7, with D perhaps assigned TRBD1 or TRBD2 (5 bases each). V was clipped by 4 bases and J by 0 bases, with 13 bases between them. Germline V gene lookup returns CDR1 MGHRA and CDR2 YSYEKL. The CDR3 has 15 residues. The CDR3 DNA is TGCGCCAGCAGCCTCGGGACCTTAAGCTCCTACGAGCAGTACTTC. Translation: CASSLGTLSSYEQYF.

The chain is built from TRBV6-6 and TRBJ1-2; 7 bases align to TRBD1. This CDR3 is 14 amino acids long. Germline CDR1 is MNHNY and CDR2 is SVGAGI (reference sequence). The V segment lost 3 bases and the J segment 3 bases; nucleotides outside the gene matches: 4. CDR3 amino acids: CASSYTDRDYGYTF. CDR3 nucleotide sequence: TGTGCCAGCAGTTATACCGACAGGGACTATGGCTACACCTTC.

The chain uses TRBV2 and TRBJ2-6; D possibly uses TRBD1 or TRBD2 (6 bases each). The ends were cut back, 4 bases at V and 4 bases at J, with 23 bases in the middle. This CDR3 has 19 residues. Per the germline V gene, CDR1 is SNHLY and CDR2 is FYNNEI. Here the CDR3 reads CASSGFWRGRLSGANVLTF. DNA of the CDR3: TGTGCCAGCAGTGGGTTTTGGAGGGGGAGACTCTCCGGGGCCAACGTCCTGACTTTC.

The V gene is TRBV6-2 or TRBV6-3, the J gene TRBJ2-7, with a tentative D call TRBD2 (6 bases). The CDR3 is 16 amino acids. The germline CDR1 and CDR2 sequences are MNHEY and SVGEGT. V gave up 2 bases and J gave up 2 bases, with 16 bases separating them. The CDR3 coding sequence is TGTGCCAGCAGTTACCATATGGACTACCTGACCTACGAGCAGTACTTC. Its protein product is CASSYHMDYLTYEQYF.

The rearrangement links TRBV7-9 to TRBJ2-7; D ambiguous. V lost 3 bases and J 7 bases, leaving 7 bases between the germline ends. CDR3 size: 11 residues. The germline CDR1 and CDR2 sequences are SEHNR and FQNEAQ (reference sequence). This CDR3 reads CASSFVVEQYF. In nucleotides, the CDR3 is TGTGCCAGCAGCTTCGTCGTGGAGCAGTACTTC.

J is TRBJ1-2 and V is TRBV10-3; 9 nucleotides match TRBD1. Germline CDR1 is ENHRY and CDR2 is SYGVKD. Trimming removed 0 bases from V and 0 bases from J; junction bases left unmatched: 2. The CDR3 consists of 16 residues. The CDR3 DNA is TGTGCCATCAGTGAGTCGTGGACAGGGGCTAACTATGGCTACACCTTC. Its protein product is CAISESWTGANYGYTF.

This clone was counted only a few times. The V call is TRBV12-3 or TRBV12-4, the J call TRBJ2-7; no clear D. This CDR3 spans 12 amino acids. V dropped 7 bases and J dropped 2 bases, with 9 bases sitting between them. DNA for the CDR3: TGTGCCAGCACCCGTGGGGCCTACGAGCAGTACTTC. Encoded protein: CASTRGAYEQYF.

The CDR3 loop is CASSVNRGRLQETQYF. CDR3 sequence (DNA): TGCGCCAGCAGCGTTAACAGGGGGCGGCTCCAAGAGACCCAGTACTTC. The chain carries TRBV5-1 and TRBJ2-5; 9 nucleotides line up with TRBD1. The J segment lost 1 base and the V segment lost 4 bases, leaving 8 bases of the junction unmatched. Germline V gene sequence: CDR1 SGHRS, CDR2 YFSETQ. CDR3 length: 16 residues. The entire variable domain, with the rest obtained from reference TRBV5-1 and TRBJ2-5, is as follows: KAGVTQTPRYLIKTRGQQVTLSCSPISGHRSVSWYQQTPGQGLQFLFEYFSETQRNKGNFPGRFSGRQFSNSRSEMNVSTLELGDSALYLCASSVNRGRLQETQYFGPGTRLLVL.

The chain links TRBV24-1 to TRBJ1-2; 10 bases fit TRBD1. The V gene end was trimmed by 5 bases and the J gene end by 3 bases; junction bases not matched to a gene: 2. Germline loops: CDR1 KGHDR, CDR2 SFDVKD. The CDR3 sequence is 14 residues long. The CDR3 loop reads CATSGTGGYYGYTF. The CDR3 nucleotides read TGTGCCACCAGTGGGACAGGGGGATACTATGGCTACACCTTC.

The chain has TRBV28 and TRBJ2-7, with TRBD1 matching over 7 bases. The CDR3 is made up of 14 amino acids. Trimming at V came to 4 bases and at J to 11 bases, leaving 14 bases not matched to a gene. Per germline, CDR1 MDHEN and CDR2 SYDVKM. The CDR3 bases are TGTGCCAGCAGTTCTCCTCCGGGACAGTCTTCCAAGTACTTC. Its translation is CASSSPPGQSSKYF.

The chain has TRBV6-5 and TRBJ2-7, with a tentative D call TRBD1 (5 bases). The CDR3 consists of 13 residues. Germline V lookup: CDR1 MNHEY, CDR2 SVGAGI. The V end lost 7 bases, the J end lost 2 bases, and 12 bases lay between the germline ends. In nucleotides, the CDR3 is TGTGCCAGCAAGGGGTTGGTAGCCTACGAGCAGTACTTC. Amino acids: CASKGLVAYEQYF.

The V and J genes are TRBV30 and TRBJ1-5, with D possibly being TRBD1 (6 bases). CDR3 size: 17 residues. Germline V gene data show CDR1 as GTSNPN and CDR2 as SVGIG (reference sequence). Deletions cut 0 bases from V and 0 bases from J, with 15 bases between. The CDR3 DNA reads TGTGCCTGGAGTGTAGGGGTCCCGGACAGTAGCAATCAGCCCCAGCATTTT. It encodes CAWSVGVPDSSNQPQHF.

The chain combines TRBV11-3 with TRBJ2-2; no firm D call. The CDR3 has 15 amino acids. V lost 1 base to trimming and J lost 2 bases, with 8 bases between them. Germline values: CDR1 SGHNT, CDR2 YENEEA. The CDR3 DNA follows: TGTGCCAGCAGCTTAGGCCTAGTAAACACCGGGGAGCTGTTTTTT. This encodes CASSLGLVNTGELFF.

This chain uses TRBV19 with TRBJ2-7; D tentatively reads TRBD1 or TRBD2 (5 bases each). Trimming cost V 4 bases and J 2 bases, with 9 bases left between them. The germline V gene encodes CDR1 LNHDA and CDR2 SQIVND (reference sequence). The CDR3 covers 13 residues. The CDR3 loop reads CASSRDGPYEQYF. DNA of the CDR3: TGTGCCAGTAGTAGGGACGGCCCCTACGAGCAGTACTTC.

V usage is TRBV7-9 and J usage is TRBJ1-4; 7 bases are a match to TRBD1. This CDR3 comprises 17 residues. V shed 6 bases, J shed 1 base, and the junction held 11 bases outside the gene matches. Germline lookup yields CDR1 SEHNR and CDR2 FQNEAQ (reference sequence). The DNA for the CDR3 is TGTGCCAGCAGACAAGTGACAGGGACTAGAACTAATGAAAAACTGTTTTTT. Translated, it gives CASRQVTGTRTNEKLFF.

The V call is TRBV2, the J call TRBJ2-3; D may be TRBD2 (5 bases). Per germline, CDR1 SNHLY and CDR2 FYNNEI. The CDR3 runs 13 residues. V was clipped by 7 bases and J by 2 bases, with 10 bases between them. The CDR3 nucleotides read TGTGCCAGCAACAAGGACTTCACAGATACGCAGTATTTT. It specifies CASNKDFTDTQYF.